This entry features one T cell receptor (beta chain) sequence. Germline CDR1 MDHEN, CDR2 SYDVKM. The CDR3 runs to 15 residues. The V end was cut by 7 bases, the J end by 1 base, with 14 bases between. This record comes from a study of blood T cell repertoires in COVID-19. Across the whole study: Samples came from the United States, Italy and Spain, spanning acute and convalescent COVID-19. The analysed material was cDNA or gDNA that came from T cells, B-cell-depleted T cells, or PBMCs.

In the original processing: Amplification of reference gene primers provided the estimated nucleated cell counts. Method: immunoSEQ multiplex PCR; TCRdb's copy keeps in-frame clones and lacks some. The V and J calls and clone size were taken over from that table, and D and trimming were inferred from the DNA. This sample has about 130,000 clones, with 70% to 90% found just once. This rearrangement joins TRBV28 to TRBJ1-5; no clear D gene. Sequencing was done on a sample of peripheral blood. The sequence was obtained from a woman in her fifties or sixties with acute or convalescent COVID-19. CDR3 nucleotide sequence: TGTGCCAGCACCCCTCCCCGGTTGAGCAATCAGCCCCAGCATTTT. Protein: CASTPPRLSNQPQHF. Filled out from reference TRBV28 and TRBJ1-5, the complete variable domain reads DVKVTQSSRYLVKRTGEKVFLECVQDMDHENMFWYRQDPGLGLRLIYFSYDVKMKEKGDIPEGYSVSREKKERFSLILESASTNQTSMYLCASTPPRLSNQPQHFGDGTRLSIL.